This T cell receptor (beta chain) originates from a study of blood T cell repertoires in COVID-19. Measured with immunoSEQ multiplex PCR; TCRdb has only the in-frame clones, and not every one. The sample yields 180,000 or so clones, 88% seen once. Looked up from germline, CDR1 is MNHEY and CDR2 is SVGAGI. The CDR3 spans 16 residues. The ends lost 0 bases at V and 3 bases at J; junction bases unmatched: 5. This clonotype originated in a man aged 18 to 29 with active or convalescent COVID-19. Sequences were obtained from peripheral blood. The chain links TRBV6-5 to TRBJ2-1, with TRBD2 identical over 7 bases. The CDR3 nucleotides read TGTGCCAGCAGTTACTCTGGGAGGGGAGGCTACAATGAGCAGTTCTTC. It translates to CASSYSGRGGYNEQFF.